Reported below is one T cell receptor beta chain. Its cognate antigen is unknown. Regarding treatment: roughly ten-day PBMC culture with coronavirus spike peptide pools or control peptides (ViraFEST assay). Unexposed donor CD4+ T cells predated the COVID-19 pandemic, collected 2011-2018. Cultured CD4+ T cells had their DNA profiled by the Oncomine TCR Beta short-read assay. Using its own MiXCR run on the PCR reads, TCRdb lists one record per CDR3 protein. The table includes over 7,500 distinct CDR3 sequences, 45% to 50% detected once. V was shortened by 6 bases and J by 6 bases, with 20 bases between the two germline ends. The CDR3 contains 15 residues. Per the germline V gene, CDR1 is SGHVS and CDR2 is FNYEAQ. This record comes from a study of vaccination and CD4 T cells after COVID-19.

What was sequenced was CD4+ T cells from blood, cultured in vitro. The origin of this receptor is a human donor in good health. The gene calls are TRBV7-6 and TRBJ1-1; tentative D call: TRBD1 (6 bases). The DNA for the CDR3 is TGTGCCAGCAGTTTTTCCGCAGGGGTTCGCGCTGAAGCTTTCTTT. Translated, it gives CASSFSAGVRAEAFF.